The 26 T cell receptor beta chains below all came from one sample that was sequenced in a study of blood T cell repertoires in COVID-19. Data came from immunoSEQ multiplex PCR; TCRdb stores just in-frame clones and leaves some out. Of fewer than 700,000 clones in the sample, about 88% were seen once. Sample: peripheral blood. These receptors were taken from a woman in her forties or fifties with COVID-19, enrolled during active disease.

The rearrangement joins TRBV24-1 to TRBJ2-5, with D perhaps TRBD1 (5 bases). Germline values: CDR1 KGHDR, CDR2 SFDVKD. This CDR3 contains 15 residues. Trimming shortened V by 3 bases and J by 2 bases, and 12 bases separated the two germline ends. CDR3 DNA sequence: TGTGCCACCAGTGATCAAAGGACATGGCAAGAGACCCAGTACTTC. This gives the protein CATSDQRTWQETQYF.

J is TRBJ1-2 and V is TRBV30, with a weak D call TRBD1 (5 bases). This CDR3 comprises 13 residues. Trimming left V 3 bases short and J 2 bases short, with 10 bases between. The germline V gene has CDR1 GTSNPN and CDR2 SVGIG (reference sequence). CDR3 nucleotide sequence: TGTGCCTGGAGGGGCCGGGGGAACTATGGCTACACCTTC. This codes for CAWRGRGNYGYTF. Supplemented by reference TRBV30 and TRBJ1-2, the full variable domain reads SQTIHQWPATLVQPVGSPLSLECTVEGTSNPNLYWYRQAAGRGLQLLFYSVGIGQISSEVPQNLSASRPQDRQFILSSKKLLLSDSGFYLCAWRGRGNYGYTFGSGTRLTVV.

The J gene is TRBJ1-1, the V gene TRBV19; 7 positions agree with TRBD1. The J segment lost 1 base and the V segment lost 4 bases, leaving 6 bases of the junction unmatched. The germline CDR1 and CDR2 sequences are LNHDA and SQIVND (reference sequence). CDR3 size: 15 residues. CDR3 nucleotides: TGTGCCAGTAGTAGACAGGGAATCAAGAACACTGAAGCTTTCTTT. Translation: CASSRQGIKNTEAFF.

The chain carries TRBV9 and TRBJ2-1; 7 positions agree with TRBD2. The CDR3 has 15 residues. V trimming: 4 bases; J trimming: 5 bases; junction bases outside the gene matches: 9. Germline V lookup: CDR1 SGDLS, CDR2 YYNGEE. The CDR3 DNA reads as TGTGCCAGCAGCCCCCACTCGAGCGGGAACAATGAGCAGTTCTTC. This translates into CASSPHSSGNNEQFF.

The rearrangement links TRBV3-1 (or the pseudogene TRBV3-2) to TRBJ2-5; the D gene is possibly TRBD1 (5 bases). V lost 4 bases and J 3 bases, leaving 18 bases between the germline ends. Germline V gene data show CDR1 as LGHDT and CDR2 as YNNKEL (reference sequence). The CDR3 is 16 amino acids. CDR3 sequence (DNA): TGTGCCAGCAGCCGACAGATAGTCACGTTGGAAGAGACCCAGTACTTC. Encoded protein: CASSRQIVTLEETQYF.

J is TRBJ2-7 and V is TRBV28; 10 positions agree with TRBD1. The CDR3 extends over 17 amino acids. The J segment lost 1 base and the V segment lost 3 bases, leaving 9 bases of the junction unmatched. Germline CDR1 and CDR2: MDHEN and SYDVKM. CDR3 region: CASSFALEGQGSYEQYF. The CDR3 nucleotides read TGTGCCAGCAGTTTTGCCCTCGAGGGACAGGGGTCCTACGAGCAGTACTTC. Full variable domain (outside the CDR3, taken from reference TRBV28 and TRBJ2-7): DVKVTQSSRYLVKRTGEKVFLECVQDMDHENMFWYRQDPGLGLRLIYFSYDVKMKEKGDIPEGYSVSREKKERFSLILESASTNQTSMYLCASSFALEGQGSYEQYFGPGTRLTVT.

The chain recombines TRBV28 with TRBJ1-6, with TRBD1 matching 8 bases. Germline V gene sequence: CDR1 MDHEN, CDR2 SYDVKM. J lost 7 bases, V lost 5 bases, and 7 bases had no gene match. This CDR3 has 15 amino acids. Written as DNA, the CDR3 is TGTGCCAGCAGTCCCCCGCAGGGGGCGAATTCACCCCTCCACTTT. It specifies CASSPPQGANSPLHF.

The chain links TRBV15 to TRBJ2-7; 8 positions match TRBD1. The CDR3 covers 15 residues. The germline CDR1 and CDR2 sequences are LNHNV and YYDKDF (reference sequence). After removal of 3 bases from V and 3 bases from J, the junction contained 7 bases not matched to a gene. The CDR3 region is CATSSLRTGIYEQYF. In DNA, the CDR3 is TGTGCCACCAGCAGTTTGAGGACAGGGATCTACGAGCAGTACTTC.

V usage is TRBV7-3 and J usage is TRBJ1-1; maybe TRBD1 (6 bases). Trimming took 0 bases from V and 5 from J, leaving 10 bases between them. From germline, CDR1 is SGHTA and CDR2 FQGTGA. The CDR3 consists of 14 residues. Here the CDR3 reads CASSLTIGGTEAFF. The CDR3 nucleotides are TGTGCCAGCAGCTTAACGATAGGGGGAACTGAAGCTTTCTTT.

The chain has TRBV19 and TRBJ2-7; TRBD1 agrees at 7 bases. This CDR3 contains 11 residues. Germline V CDR1 and CDR2: LNHDA, SQIVND (reference sequence). V lost 10 bases, J lost 9 bases, and 9 bases stayed unmatched. CDR3 sequence reads: CATNRDSVQYF. In DNA, the CDR3 is TGTGCCACGAATCGGGACAGCGTGCAGTACTTC.

This rearrangement joins TRBV2 to TRBJ1-2, with 7 bases aligning to TRBD1. Germline V CDR1 and CDR2: SNHLY, FYNNEI. V shed 8 bases, J shed 5 bases, and the junction held 14 bases outside the gene matches. The CDR3 consists of 15 residues. The CDR3 sequence is CASAKTGTEVYGYTF. As DNA, the CDR3 is TGTGCCAGCGCTAAGACCGGGACAGAAGTTTATGGCTACACCTTC.

CDR3 loop: CASSQGADSNQPQHF. The CDR3 bases are TGCGCCAGCAGCCAAGGGGCAGATAGCAATCAGCCCCAGCATTTT. This sequence joins TRBV4-1 and TRBJ1-5; no definite D call. V was clipped by 1 base and J by 0 bases, with 7 bases between them. Germline V gene sequence: CDR1 MGHRA, CDR2 YSYEKL. This CDR3 has 15 amino acids.

V gene TRBV5-1 combines with J gene TRBJ2-3, with D unclear. V lost 0 bases to trimming and J lost 3 bases, with 8 bases between them. Per the germline V gene, CDR1 is SGHRS and CDR2 is YFSETQ. CDR3 size: 14 residues. The CDR3 region has the DNA TGCGCCAGCAGCTTGGGTGACATAACAGATACGCAGTATTTT. This gives the protein CASSLGDITDTQYF. The full variable domain, its missing parts supplied by reference TRBV5-1 and TRBJ2-3, is KAGVTQTPRYLIKTRGQQVTLSCSPISGHRSVSWYQQTPGQGLQFLFEYFSETQRNKGNFPGRFSGRQFSNSRSEMNVSTLELGDSALYLCASSLGDITDTQYFGPGTRLTVL.

The gene calls are TRBV2 and TRBJ1-2; no clear D gene. The CDR3 is 13 amino acids. The germline V and J ends were trimmed by 7 bases and 2 bases, with 11 bases remaining between them. Germline CDR1 is SNHLY and CDR2 is FYNNEI. The CDR3 coding sequence is TGTGCCAGCACGCTGGGCCGAAACTATGGCTACACCTTC. Residues: CASTLGRNYGYTF.

This rearrangement joins TRBV3-1 (or the pseudogene TRBV3-2) to TRBJ2-4; maybe TRBD1 (6 bases). The CDR3 has 15 amino acids. The germline V gene encodes CDR1 LGHDT and CDR2 YNNKEL (reference sequence). V lost 6 bases and J 1 base, leaving 13 bases between the germline ends. The CDR3 region is CASSPRQVAKNIQYF. CDR3 nucleotide sequence: TGTGCCAGCAGTCCAAGACAGGTCGCCAAAAACATTCAGTACTTC.

The chain employs TRBV1 and TRBJ2-7; no DNA check was done on the table's D call, TRBD1. TRBV1 is flagged as a pseudogene. The CDR3 extends over 15 amino acids. CDR3 sequence (DNA): TGCACCAGCAGCCGCTTGGGGACAGGGGAGGGCGAGCAGTACTTC. Translation gives CTSSRLGTGEGEQYF.

This clone occurred once. The germline gene is not matched at one end of the junction; a read error may be the cause. This rearrangement joins TRBV7-9 to TRBJ2-7; D gene ambiguous. CDR1 is SEHNR and CDR2 is FQNEAQ in the germline V gene (reference sequence). The CDR3 is made up of 13 amino acids. CDR3 nucleotide sequence: TGTGCCAGCAGCTTAATCCCCTCCCACGAGCAGTACTTC. It yields the protein CASSLIPSHEQYF.

The chain carries TRBV7-2 and TRBJ2-6; D gene uncertain. Trimming removed 1 base from V and 0 bases from J, with 10 bases in between. Germline V gene data show CDR1 as SGHTA and CDR2 as FQGNSA. This CDR3 spans 17 amino acids. The CDR3 DNA follows: TGTGCCAGCAGCTTAGATCCAGGCCTCTCTGGGGCCAACGTCCTGACTTTC. Its translation: CASSLDPGLSGANVLTF.

This chain connects TRBV19 to TRBJ1-2; TRBD1 matches at 8 bases. The CDR3 runs to 13 residues. Germline V lookup: CDR1 LNHDA, CDR2 SQIVND (reference sequence). The V and J ends lost 7 bases and 2 bases, in that order; junction bases with no gene match: 3. The CDR3 region has the DNA TGTGCCAGTACTCGGACAGGGAACTATGGCTACACCTTC. Translation gives CASTRTGNYGYTF.

This clone was detected only once. The J gene is TRBJ1-1, the V gene TRBV3-1 (or the pseudogene TRBV3-2), with TRBD1 matching over 7 bases. The CDR3 length is 15 residues. Germline CDR1 LGHDT, CDR2 YNNKEL (reference sequence). V trimming: 4 bases; J trimming: 6 bases; junction bases outside the gene matches: 11. CDR3 amino acids: CASSPYKQGIAEAFF. The CDR3 DNA is TGTGCCAGCAGCCCGTACAAACAGGGGATCGCTGAAGCTTTCTTT.

The CDR3 nucleotides are TGTGCCAGCAGCCCGGGACAGGGGAGCAATCAGCCCCAGCATTTT. Protein product: CASSPGQGSNQPQHF. The chain couples TRBV5-8 to TRBJ1-5; 10 nucleotides agree with TRBD1. CDR1 and CDR2 (germline): SGHTS, YDEGEE. The CDR3 has 15 amino acids. V lost 4 bases, J lost 1 base, and 2 bases stayed unmatched.

This sequence joins TRBV2 and TRBJ2-3; no clear D. Germline-derived CDR1 and CDR2 are SNHLY and FYNNEI. CDR3 length: 11 amino acids. V lost 8 bases to trimming and J lost 9 bases, with 12 bases between them. CDR3 loop: CASEVEGTQYF. In DNA form, the CDR3 reads TGTGCCAGCGAGGTGGAAGGAACGCAGTATTTT.

In its sample, this clone was seen once. The genes are TRBV7-8 and TRBJ1-5, with D perhaps TRBD1 (5 bases). CDR1 and CDR2 from the germline V gene are SGHVS and FQNEAQ. There are 15 residues in the CDR3. Trimming took off 2 bases at V and 3 bases at J, with 11 bases between the two ends. The CDR3, as DNA: TGTGCCAGCAGCTTAAACCCCAGGGCCAATCAGCCCCAGCATTTT. This codes for CASSLNPRANQPQHF.

The chain links TRBV2 to TRBJ2-3; 12 nucleotides line up with TRBD2. The germline V gene encodes CDR1 SNHLY and CDR2 FYNNEI. The CDR3 runs 17 residues. V lost 3 bases and J lost 5; bases outside the gene matches: 9. The DNA of the CDR3 is TGTGCCAGCAGTGAGACTCTAGCGGGGGGGCTGAGAGATACGCAGTATTTT. Translated, it gives CASSETLAGGLRDTQYF.

The V call is TRBV4-1, the J call TRBJ1-1; no definite D call. Trimming pared 4 bases from V and 5 bases from J, leaving 11 bases between. Germline CDR1 MGHRA, CDR2 YSYEKL. The CDR3 runs to 13 residues. The DNA of the CDR3 is TGCGCCAGCAGCCGCAAAGGAGGAACTGAAGCTTTCTTT. Translating it yields CASSRKGGTEAFF.

The V call is TRBV19, the J call TRBJ1-1; 8 bases line up with TRBD1. V gave up 0 bases and J gave up 4 bases; unmatched junction bases: 7. The CDR3 sequence is 16 residues long. From germline, CDR1 is LNHDA and CDR2 SQIVND (reference sequence). CDR3 bases: TGTGCCAGTAGTATAGACAGGGGGCGAGGGAGCACTGAAGCTTTCTTT. Translating it yields CASSIDRGRGSTEAFF.